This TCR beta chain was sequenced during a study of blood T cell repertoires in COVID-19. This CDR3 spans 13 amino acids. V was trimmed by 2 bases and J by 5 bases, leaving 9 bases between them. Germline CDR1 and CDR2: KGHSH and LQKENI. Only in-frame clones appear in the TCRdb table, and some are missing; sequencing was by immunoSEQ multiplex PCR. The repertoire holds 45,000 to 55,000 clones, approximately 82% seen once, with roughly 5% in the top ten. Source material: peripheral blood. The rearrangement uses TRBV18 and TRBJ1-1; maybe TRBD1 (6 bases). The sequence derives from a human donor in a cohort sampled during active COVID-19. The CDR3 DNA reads TGTGCCAGCTCACCATTTGACAGGACTGAAGCTTTCTTT. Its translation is CASSPFDRTEAFF.